The T cell receptor (beta chain) described here comes from a study of shared clonotypes between healthy human individuals. V lost 4 bases, J lost 7 bases, and 20 bases lay in between. Germline CDR1 is WSHSY and CDR2 is SAAADI. The CDR3 length is 15 residues. Assay: immunoSEQ multiplex PCR; the TCRdb copy retains only in-frame clones and omits some. This sample has roughly 2.6 million clones, with approximately 92% found just once. V usage is TRBV10-2 and J usage is TRBJ2-7; maybe TRBD2 (6 bases). The receptor comes from a man younger than 30 in good health. Sequencing was performed on naive CD4+ T cells sorted from blood. Subset here: CD45RA+ positively selected. The CDR3 nucleotides read TGCGCCAGCAGTGGGACGTGGCCTAGCGATCGGGAGCAGTACTTC. It codes for CASSGTWPSDREQYF.